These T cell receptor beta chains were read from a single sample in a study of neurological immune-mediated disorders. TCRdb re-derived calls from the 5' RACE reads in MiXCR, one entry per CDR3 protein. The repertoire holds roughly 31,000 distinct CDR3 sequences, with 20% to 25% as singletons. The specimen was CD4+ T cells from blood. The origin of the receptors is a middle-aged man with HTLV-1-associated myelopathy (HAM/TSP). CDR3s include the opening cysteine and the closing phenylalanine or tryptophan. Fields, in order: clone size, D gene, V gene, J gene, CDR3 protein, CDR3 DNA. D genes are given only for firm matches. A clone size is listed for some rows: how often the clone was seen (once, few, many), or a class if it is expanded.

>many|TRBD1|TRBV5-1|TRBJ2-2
CASSLDQGATGELFF
TGCGCCAGCAGCTTGGACCAGGGGGCCACCGGGGAGCTGTTTTTT
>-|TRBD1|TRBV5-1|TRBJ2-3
CASNRQGTDTQYF
TGCGCCAGCAACCGACAGGGAACAGATACGCAGTATTTT
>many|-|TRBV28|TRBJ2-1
CASSLPARVNEQFF
TGTGCCAGCAGTTTACCGGCGCGAGTCAATGAGCAGTTCTTC
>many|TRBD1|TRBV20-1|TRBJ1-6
CSASRGLDNSPLHF
TGCAGTGCTTCCAGGGGGCTTGATAATTCACCCCTCCACTTT
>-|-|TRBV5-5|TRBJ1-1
CASSVPGWTEAFF
TGTGCCAGCAGCGTCCCGGGTTGGACTGAAGCTTTCTTT
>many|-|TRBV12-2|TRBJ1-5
CASRAWTGSSNQPQHF
TGTGCAAGTCGCGCCTGGACAGGGTCTAGCAATCAGCCCCAGCATTTT
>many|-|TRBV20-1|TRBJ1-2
CSAYFGNYGYTF
TGCAGTGCTTACTTTGGGAACTATGGCTACACCTTC
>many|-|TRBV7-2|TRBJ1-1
CASSDYLGGTEAFF
TGTGCCAGCAGCGATTACTTGGGTGGGACTGAAGCTTTCTTT
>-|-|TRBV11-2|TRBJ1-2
CASRPLRERNYGYTF
TGTGCCAGCAGACCGCTCAGGGAACGGAACTATGGCTACACCTTC
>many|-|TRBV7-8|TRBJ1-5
CASSHGNQPQHF
TGTGCCAGCAGCCACGGGAATCAGCCCCAGCATTTT
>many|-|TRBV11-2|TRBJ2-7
CASSLYVGPYEQYF
TGTGCCAGCAGCTTATACGTGGGTCCCTACGAGCAGTACTTC
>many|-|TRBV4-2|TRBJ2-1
CASSQCSGLSNEQFF
TGTGCCAGCAGCCAATGTTCAGGGCTATCCAATGAGCAGTTCTTC
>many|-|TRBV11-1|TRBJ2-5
CASSSTGTALTQYF
TGTGCCAGCAGCTCAACAGGGACCGCTTTGACCCAGTACTTC
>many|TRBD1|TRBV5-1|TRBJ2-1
CASSLPGQGANEQFF
TGCGCCAGCAGCCTTCCGGGACAGGGGGCAAATGAGCAGTTCTTC
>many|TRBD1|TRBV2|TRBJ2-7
CASTRGLSSYEQYF
TGTGCCAGCACAAGGGGGCTTAGCTCCTACGAGCAGTACTTC
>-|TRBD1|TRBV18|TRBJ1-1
CASSPMAGGTEAFF
TGTGCCAGCTCACCAATGGCAGGGGGCACTGAAGCTTTCTTT
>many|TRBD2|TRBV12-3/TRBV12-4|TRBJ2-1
CASSTSGRSGNEQFF
TGTGCCAGCAGTACTAGCGGGAGGTCGGGCAATGAGCAGTTCTTC
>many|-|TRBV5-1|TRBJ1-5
CASSLLGGSNQPQHF
TGCGCCAGCAGCTTGTTGGGGGGCAGCAATCAGCCCCAGCATTTT
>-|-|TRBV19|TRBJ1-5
CASKVESSTSRSNQPQHF
TGTGCCAGTAAAGTCGAGTCTTCTACCTCCCGCAGCAATCAGCCCCAGCATTTT
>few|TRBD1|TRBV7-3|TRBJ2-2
CASSRGGTNTGELFF
TGTGCCAGCAGCCGAGGGGGCACGAACACCGGGGAGCTGTTTTTT
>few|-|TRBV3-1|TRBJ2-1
CASSQPTGEQFF
TGTGCCAGCAGCCAACCTACGGGTGAGCAGTTCTTC
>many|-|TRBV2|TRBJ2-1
CASSDISTEYNEQFF
TGTGCCAGCAGTGATATATCGACAGAATACAATGAGCAGTTCTTC
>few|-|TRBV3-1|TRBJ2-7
CASSQVPTWGEQYF
TGTGCCAGCAGCCAAGTCCCTACATGGGGCGAGCAGTACTTC